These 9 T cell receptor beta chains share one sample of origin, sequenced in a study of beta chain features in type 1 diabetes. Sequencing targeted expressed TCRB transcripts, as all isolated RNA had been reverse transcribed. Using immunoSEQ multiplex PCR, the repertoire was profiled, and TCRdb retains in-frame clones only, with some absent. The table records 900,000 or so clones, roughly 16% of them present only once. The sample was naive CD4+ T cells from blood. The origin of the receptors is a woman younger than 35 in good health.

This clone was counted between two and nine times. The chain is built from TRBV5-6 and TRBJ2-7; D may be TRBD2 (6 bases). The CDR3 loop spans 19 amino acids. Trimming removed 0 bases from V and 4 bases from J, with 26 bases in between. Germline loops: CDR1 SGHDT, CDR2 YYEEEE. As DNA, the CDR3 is TGTGCCAGCAGCTTGGTCGAGTCGGCGGGGAGGCCCTCCGAATACGAGCAGTACTTC. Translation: CASSLVESAGRPSEYEQYF. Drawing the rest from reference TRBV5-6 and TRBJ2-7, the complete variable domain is DAGVTQSPTHLIKTRGQQVTLRCSPKSGHDTVSWYQQALGQGPQFIFQYYEEEERQRGNFPDRFSGHQFPNYSSELNVNALLLGDSALYLCASSLVESAGRPSEYEQYFGPGTRLTVT.

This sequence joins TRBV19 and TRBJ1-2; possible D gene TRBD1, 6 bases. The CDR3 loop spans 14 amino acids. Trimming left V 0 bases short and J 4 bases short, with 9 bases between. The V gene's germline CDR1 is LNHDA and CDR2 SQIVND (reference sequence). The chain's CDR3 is CASSIDRDTYGYTF. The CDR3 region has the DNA TGTGCCAGTAGTATAGATCGGGACACCTATGGCTACACCTTC.

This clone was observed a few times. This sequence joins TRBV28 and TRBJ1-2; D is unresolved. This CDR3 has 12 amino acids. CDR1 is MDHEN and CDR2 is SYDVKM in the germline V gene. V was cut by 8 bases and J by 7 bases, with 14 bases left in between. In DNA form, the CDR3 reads TGTGCCAGCCAAGCACTCCCGGGTGGCTACACCTTC. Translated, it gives CASQALPGGYTF.

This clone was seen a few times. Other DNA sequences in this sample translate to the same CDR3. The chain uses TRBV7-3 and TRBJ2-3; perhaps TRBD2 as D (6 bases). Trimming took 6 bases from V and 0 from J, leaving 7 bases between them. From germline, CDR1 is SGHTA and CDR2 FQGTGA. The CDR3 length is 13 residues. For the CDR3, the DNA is TGTGCCAGCAGTGGGGGGAGCACAGATACGCAGTATTTT. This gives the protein CASSGGSTDTQYF.

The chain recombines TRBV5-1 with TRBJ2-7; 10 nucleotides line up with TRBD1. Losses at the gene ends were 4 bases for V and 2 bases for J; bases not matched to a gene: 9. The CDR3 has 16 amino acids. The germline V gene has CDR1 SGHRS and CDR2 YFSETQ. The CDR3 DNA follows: TGCGCCAGCAGCCCGGTGGGACAGGGGCCCACCTACGAGCAGTACTTC. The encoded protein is CASSPVGQGPTYEQYF.

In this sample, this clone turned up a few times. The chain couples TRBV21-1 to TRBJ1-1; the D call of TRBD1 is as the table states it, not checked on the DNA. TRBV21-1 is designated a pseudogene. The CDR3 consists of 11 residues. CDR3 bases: TGTGCCAGCTTGACATCGTCTGAAGCTTTCTTT. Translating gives CASLTSSEAFF.

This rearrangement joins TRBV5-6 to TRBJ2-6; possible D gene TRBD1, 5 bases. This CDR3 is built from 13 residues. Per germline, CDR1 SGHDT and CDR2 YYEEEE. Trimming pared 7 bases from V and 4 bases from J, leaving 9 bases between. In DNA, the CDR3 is TGTGCCAGCTCAGGGTCCGGGGCCAACGTCCTGACTTTC. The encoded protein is CASSGSGANVLTF. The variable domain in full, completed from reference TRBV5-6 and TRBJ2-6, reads DAGVTQSPTHLIKTRGQQVTLRCSPKSGHDTVSWYQQALGQGPQFIFQYYEEEERQRGNFPDRFSGHQFPNYSSELNVNALLLGDSALYLCASSGSGANVLTFGAGSRLTVL.

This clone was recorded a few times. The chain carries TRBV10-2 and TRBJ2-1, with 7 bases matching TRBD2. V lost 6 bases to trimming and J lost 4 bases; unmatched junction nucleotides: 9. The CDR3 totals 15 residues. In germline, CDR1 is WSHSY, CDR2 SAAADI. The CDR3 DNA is TGCGCCAGCAGAAAGGGCAGCGGGGTGTACAATGAGCAGTTCTTC. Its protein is CASRKGSGVYNEQFF.

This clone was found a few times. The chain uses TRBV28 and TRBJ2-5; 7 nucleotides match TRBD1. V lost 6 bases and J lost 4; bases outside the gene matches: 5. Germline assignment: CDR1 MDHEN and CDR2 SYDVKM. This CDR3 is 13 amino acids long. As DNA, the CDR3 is TGTGCCAGCAGCCTAGGGACAGTAGAGACCCAGTACTTC. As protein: CASSLGTVETQYF.